The sequence of this T cell receptor beta chain was determined in a study of siplizumab effects on memory and regulatory T cells. The method was immunoSEQ multiplex PCR; TCRdb's version includes in-frame clones alone and lacks a portion of them. This table holds over 100,000 clones, about 91% found once. CDR1 and CDR2 from the germline V gene are SEHNR and FQNEAQ (reference sequence). The CDR3 has 14 amino acids. The V end lost 10 bases, the J end lost 3 bases, and 19 bases lay between the germline ends. The specimen was Tregs sorted from blood. The sequence was obtained from a human donor in good health. The chain carries TRBV7-9 and TRBJ2-7; weak D call: TRBD2 (6 bases). The DNA for the CDR3 is TGTGCCATCGGGACTGGGGCTGTCGACTACGAGCAGTACTTC. Protein product: CAIGTGAVDYEQYF.